What follows are 5 T cell receptor beta chains derived from one specimen sequenced in a study of PD-L1 blockade in urothelial cancer. The protocol was immunoSEQ multiplex PCR, while the TCRdb copy is restricted to in-frame clones and leaves out a portion. This table has approximately 32,000 clones, 84% appearing once. The sample was PBMCs, taken around atezolizumab (anti-PD-L1) treatment. These receptors originate from a man aged 60 to 75 with urothelial cancer.

This clone came up a few times. The V call is TRBV5-1, the J call TRBJ1-2; D is unclear. V lost 7 bases and J 4 bases, leaving 17 bases between the germline ends. CDR3 length: 14 amino acids. Germline CDR1 SGHRS, CDR2 YFSETQ. CDR3 sequence (DNA): TGCGCCAGCGGAGGAGGGCAAGGAGCCTATGGCTACACCTTC. This encodes CASGGGQGAYGYTF.

The V and J genes are TRBV5-1 and TRBJ1-3; no clear D. This CDR3 is 14 amino acids long. The germline CDR1 and CDR2 sequences are SGHRS and YFSETQ. Trimming took off 1 base at V and 4 bases at J, with 9 bases between the two ends. CDR3 nucleotide sequence: TGCGCCAGCAGCTTGACAGTTACGGGAAACACCATATATTTT. It encodes CASSLTVTGNTIYF. The full variable domain, with the rest looked up from reference TRBV5-1 and TRBJ1-3, is KAGVTQTPRYLIKTRGQQVTLSCSPISGHRSVSWYQQTPGQGLQFLFEYFSETQRNKGNFPGRFSGRQFSNSRSEMNVSTLELGDSALYLCASSLTVTGNTIYFGEGSWLTVV.

This clone was found once. This sequence joins TRBV6-1 and TRBJ2-5, with 7 nucleotides matching TRBD1. The CDR3 extends over 13 amino acids. V lost 4 bases, J lost 1 base, and 0 bases stayed unmatched. Germline loops: CDR1 MNHNS, CDR2 SASEGT. As DNA, the CDR3 is TGTGCCAGCAGTGGGGACAGCCAAGAGACCCAGTACTTC. It codes for CASSGDSQETQYF.

The rearrangement links TRBV7-8 to TRBJ2-5, with a tentative D call TRBD1 (5 bases). The V gene's germline CDR1 is SGHVS and CDR2 FQNEAQ. The CDR3 runs to 15 residues. The ends were cut back, 4 bases at V and 4 bases at J, with 16 bases in the middle. The CDR3 sequence is CASSSGARNRETQYF. The CDR3 nucleotides read TGTGCCAGCAGCTCTGGGGCCCGAAACAGAGAGACCCAGTACTTC.

This clone was seen a single time. The V gene is TRBV6-5, the J gene TRBJ2-7; weak D call: TRBD1 (6 bases). Germline values: CDR1 MNHEY, CDR2 SVGAGI. The CDR3 totals 13 residues. V was cut by 5 bases and J by 6 bases, with 14 bases left in between. The CDR3 reads CASSRPGTLEQYF. The CDR3 nucleotides are TGTGCCAGCAGTCGTCCCGGGACACTCGAGCAGTACTTC.